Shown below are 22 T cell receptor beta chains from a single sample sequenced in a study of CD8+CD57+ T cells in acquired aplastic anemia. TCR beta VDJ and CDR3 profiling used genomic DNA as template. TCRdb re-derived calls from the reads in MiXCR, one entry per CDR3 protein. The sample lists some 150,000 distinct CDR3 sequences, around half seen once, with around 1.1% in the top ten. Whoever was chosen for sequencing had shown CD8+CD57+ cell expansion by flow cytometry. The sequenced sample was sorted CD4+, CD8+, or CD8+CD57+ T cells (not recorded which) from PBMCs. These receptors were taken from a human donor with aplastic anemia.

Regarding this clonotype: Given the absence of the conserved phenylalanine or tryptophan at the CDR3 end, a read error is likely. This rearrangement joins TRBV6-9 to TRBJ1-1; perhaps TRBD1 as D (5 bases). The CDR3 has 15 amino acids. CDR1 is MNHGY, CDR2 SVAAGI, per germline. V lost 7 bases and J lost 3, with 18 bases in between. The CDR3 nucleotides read TGTGCCAGCAACTTCGACAGTGACGTGTACACTGAAGCTTTCTCT. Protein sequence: CASNFDSDVYTEAFS.

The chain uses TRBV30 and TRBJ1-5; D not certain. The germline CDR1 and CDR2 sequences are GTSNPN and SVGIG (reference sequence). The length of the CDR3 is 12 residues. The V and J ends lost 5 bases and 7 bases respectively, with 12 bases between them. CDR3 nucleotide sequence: TGTGCCTGGGGGTCGGGTGGGCAGCCCCAGCATTTT. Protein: CAWGSGGQPQHF.

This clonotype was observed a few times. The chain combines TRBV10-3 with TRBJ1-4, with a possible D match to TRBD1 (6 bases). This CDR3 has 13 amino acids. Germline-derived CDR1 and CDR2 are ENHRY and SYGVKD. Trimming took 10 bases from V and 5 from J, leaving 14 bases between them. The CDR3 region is CATSGDNNEKLFF. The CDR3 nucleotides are TGTGCCACCTCAGGGGACAACAATGAAAAACTGTTTTTT.

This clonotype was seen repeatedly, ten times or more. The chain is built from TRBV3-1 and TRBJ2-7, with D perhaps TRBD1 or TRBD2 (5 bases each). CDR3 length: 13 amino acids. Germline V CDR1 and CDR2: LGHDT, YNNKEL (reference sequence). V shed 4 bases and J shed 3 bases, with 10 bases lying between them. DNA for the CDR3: TGTGCCAGCAGCCGGGGGAATGACTACGAGCAGTACTTC. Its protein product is CASSRGNDYEQYF.

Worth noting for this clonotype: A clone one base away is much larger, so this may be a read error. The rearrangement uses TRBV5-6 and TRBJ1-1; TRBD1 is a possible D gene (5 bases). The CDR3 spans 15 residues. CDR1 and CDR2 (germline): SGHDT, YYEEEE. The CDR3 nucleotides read TGTGCCAGCAGCTTGGAGGGACTTCCGAACACTGAAGCTCTCTTT. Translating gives CASSLEGLPNTEALF.

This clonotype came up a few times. In DNA, the CDR3 is TGTGCCAGCAGTGACCCAGGGAGGGGCTACACCTTC. Residues: CASSDPGRGYTF. V is TRBV25-1 and J is TRBJ1-2, with a weak D call TRBD1 (5 bases). The V gene's germline CDR1 is MGHDK and CDR2 SYGVNS. The CDR3 has 12 amino acids. V dropped 3 bases and J dropped 8 bases, with 10 bases sitting between them.

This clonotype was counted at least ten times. CDR3 region: CASSVLGRTEAFF. CDR3 in DNA: TGTGCCAGCAGTGTTTTAGGACGGACCGAAGCTTTCTTT. The V and J genes are TRBV6-1 and TRBJ1-1; D is uncertain. The CDR3 length is 13 residues. Trimming removed 4 bases at V and 8 bases at J, with 14 bases between. Per germline, CDR1 MNHNS and CDR2 SASEGT.

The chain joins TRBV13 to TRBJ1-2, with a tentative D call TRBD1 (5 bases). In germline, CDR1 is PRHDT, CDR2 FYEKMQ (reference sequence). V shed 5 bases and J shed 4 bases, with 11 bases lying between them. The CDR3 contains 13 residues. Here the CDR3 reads CASSPDSSYGYTF. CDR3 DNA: TGTGCCAGCAGCCCAGACAGTTCCTATGGCTACACCTTC.

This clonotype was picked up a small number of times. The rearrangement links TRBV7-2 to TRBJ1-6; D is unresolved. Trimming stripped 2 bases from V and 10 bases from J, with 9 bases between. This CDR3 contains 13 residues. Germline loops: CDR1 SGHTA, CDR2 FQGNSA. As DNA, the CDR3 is TGTGCCAGCAGCTTAAAAACGAACTCACCCCTCCACTTT. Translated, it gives CASSLKTNSPLHF.

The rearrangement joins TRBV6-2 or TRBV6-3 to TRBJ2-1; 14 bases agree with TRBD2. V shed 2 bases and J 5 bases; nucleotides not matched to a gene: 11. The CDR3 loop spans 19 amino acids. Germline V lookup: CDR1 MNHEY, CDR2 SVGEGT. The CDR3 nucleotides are TGTGCCAGCAGTTACCATGGGACTAGCGGGGGCCCTTACCACAATGAGCAGTTCTTC. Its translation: CASSYHGTSGGPYHNEQFF.

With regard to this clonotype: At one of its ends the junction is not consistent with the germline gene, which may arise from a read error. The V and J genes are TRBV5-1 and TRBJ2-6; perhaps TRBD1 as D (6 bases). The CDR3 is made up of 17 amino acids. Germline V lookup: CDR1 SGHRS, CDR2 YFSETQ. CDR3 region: CASSPEPGVSGANVLAF. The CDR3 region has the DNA TGCGCCAGCAGCCCGGAGCCAGGGGTATCTGGGGCCAACGTCCTGGCTTTC.

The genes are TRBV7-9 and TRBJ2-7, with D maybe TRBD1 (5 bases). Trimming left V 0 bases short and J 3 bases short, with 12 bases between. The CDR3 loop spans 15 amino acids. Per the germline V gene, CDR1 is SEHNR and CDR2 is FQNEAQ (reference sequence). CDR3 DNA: TGTGCCAGCAGCTTAGCCGAAGACAGAATCTACGAGCAGTACTTC. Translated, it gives CASSLAEDRIYEQYF.

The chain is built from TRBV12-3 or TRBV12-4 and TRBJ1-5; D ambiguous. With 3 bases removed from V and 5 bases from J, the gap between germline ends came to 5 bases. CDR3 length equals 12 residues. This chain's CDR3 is CASSFMDQPQHF. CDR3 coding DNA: TGTGCCAGCAGTTTTATGGATCAGCCCCAGCATTTT.

The DNA for the CDR3 is TGTGCCAGCACCTCCGGGGGAGCGGACACAGATACGCAGTATTTT. This codes for CASTSGGADTDTQYF. The chain is built from TRBV6-1 and TRBJ2-3, with a weak D call TRBD2 (6 bases). The length of the CDR3 is 15 residues. Germline CDR1 reads MNHNS; CDR2 reads SASEGT. The V and J ends lost 7 bases and 2 bases respectively, with 16 bases between them.

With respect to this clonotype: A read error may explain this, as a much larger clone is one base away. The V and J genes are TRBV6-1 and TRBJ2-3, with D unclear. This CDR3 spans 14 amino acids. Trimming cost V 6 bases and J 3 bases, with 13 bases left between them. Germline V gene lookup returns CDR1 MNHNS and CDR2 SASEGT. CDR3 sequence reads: CASRPHVTTDTQYF. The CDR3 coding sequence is TGTGCCAGCAGGCCCCATGTCACAACAGATACGCAGTATTTT.

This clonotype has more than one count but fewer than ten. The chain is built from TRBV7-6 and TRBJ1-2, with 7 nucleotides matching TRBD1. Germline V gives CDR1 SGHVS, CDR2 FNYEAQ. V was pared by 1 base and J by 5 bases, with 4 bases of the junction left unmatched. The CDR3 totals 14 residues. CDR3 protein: CASSLGQGDYGYTF. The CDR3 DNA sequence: TGTGCCAGCAGCTTAGGACAGGGAGATTATGGCTACACCTTC.

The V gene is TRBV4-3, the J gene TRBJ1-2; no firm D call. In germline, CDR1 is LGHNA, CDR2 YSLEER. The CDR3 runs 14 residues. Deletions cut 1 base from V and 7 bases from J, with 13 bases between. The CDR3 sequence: CASSQVGRVSGYTF. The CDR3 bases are TGCGCCAGCAGCCAAGTTGGAAGGGTGAGTGGCTACACCTTC.

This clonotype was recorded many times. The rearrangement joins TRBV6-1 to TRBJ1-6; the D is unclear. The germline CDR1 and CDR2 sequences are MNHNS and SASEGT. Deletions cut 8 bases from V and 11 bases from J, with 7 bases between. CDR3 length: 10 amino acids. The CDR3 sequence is CASGETPLHF. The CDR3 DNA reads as TGTGCCAGCGGAGAGACACCCCTCCACTTT.

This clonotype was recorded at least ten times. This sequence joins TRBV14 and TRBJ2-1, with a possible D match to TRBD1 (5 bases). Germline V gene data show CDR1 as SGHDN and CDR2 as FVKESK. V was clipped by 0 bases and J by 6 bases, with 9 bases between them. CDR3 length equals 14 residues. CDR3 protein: CASSQEGLINEQFF. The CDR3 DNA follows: TGTGCCAGCAGCCAAGAGGGGCTGATCAATGAGCAGTTCTTC.

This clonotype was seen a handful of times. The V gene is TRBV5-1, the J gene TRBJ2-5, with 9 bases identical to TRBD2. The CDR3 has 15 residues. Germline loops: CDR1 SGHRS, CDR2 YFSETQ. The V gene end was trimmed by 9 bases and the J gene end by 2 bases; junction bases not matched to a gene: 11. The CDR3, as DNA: TGCGCCACCCGATCAATGACTAGCGGACAAGAGACCCAGTACTTC. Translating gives CATRSMTSGQETQYF.

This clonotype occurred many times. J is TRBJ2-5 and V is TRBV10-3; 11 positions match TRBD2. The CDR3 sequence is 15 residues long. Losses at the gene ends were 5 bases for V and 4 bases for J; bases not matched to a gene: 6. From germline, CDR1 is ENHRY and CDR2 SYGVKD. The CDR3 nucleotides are TGTGCCATCAGTCCAGGACTAGCGGGCGGAGAGACCCAGTACTTC. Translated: CAISPGLAGGETQYF.

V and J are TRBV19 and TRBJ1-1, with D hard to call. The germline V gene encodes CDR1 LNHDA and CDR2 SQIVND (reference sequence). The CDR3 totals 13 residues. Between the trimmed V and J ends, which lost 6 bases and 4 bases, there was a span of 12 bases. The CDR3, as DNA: TGTGCCAGTAGACCCACGCGCGGCACTGAAGCTTTCTTT. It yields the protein CASRPTRGTEAFF.